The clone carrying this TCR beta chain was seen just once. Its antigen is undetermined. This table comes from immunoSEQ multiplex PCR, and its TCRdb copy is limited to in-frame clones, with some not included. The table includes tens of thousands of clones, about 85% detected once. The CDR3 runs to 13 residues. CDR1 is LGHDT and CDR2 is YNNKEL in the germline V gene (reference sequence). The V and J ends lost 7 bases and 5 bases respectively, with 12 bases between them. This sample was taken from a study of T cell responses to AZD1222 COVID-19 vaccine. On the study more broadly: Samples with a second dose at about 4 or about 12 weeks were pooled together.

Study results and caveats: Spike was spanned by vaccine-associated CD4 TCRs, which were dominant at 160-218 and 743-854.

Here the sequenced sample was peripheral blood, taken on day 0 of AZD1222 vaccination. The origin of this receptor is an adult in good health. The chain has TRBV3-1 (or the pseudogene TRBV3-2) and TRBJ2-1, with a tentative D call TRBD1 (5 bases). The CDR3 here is CASTPTGHNEQFF. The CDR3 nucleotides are TGTGCCAGCACCCCCACAGGACACAATGAGCAGTTCTTC.